Following are 5 T cell receptor beta chains from one sample sequenced in a study of blood T cell repertoires in COVID-19. Data came from immunoSEQ multiplex PCR; TCRdb stores just in-frame clones and leaves some out. In the table there are about 210,000 clones, about 84% of which are singletons. The sample was peripheral blood. These receptors all stem from a human donor in a cohort sampled during active COVID-19.

This clone was counted between two and nine times. The gene calls are TRBV5-5 and TRBJ2-4; TRBD1 matches at 7 bases. Germline V gene data show CDR1 as SGHKS and CDR2 as YYEKEE (reference sequence). The CDR3 extends over 13 amino acids. V was clipped by 1 base and J by 5 bases; unmatched bases: 0. The chain's CDR3 is CASSLTGENIQYF. CDR3 nucleotide sequence: TGTGCCAGCAGCTTGACAGGGGAAAACATTCAGTACTTC.

The chain uses TRBV6-2 or TRBV6-3 and TRBJ2-7, with D perhaps TRBD2 (6 bases). Between the trimmed V and J ends, which lost 2 bases and 1 base, there was a span of 6 bases. The V gene's germline CDR1 is MNHEY and CDR2 SVGEGT. The CDR3 runs 13 residues. Written as DNA, the CDR3 is TGTGCCAGCAGTTACGCGGGATCCTACGAGCAGTACTTC. Its translation is CASSYAGSYEQYF.

This clone came up once. This chain connects TRBV4-3 to TRBJ1-5; no definite D call. There are 14 residues in the CDR3. Trimming cost V 0 bases and J 7 bases, with 10 bases left between them. The V gene's germline CDR1 is LGHNA and CDR2 YSLEER. The CDR3 is CASSQDRRRQPQHF. CDR3 coding DNA: TGCGCCAGCAGCCAAGATAGGAGGCGGCAGCCCCAGCATTTT.

The chain joins TRBV2 to TRBJ1-4; D is undetermined. With 3 bases removed from V and 5 bases from J, the gap between germline ends came to 13 bases. The CDR3 is 15 amino acids. CDR1 and CDR2 (germline): SNHLY, FYNNEI. The chain's CDR3 is CASSETDGKNEKLFF. The CDR3 nucleotides read TGTGCCAGCAGTGAGACGGACGGGAAGAATGAAAAACTGTTTTTT. Together with reference TRBV2 and TRBJ1-4, the CDR3 gives the full variable domain: EPEVTQTPSHQVTQMGQEVILRCVPISNHLYFYWYRQILGQKVEFLVSFYNNEISEKSEIFDDQFSVERPDGSNFTLKIRSTKLEDSAMYFCASSETDGKNEKLFFGSGTQLSVL.

The chain joins TRBV19 to TRBJ2-5, with D possibly matching TRBD1 (6 bases). CDR3 length: 16 residues. Germline values: CDR1 LNHDA, CDR2 SQIVND (reference sequence). Deletions cut 6 bases from V and 1 base from J, with 18 bases between. CDR3 in DNA: TGTGCCAGTAGCAAACGCAGGGGAAGGTCCCAAGAGACCCAGTACTTC. Translated, it gives CASSKRRGRSQETQYF.